A selection of T cell receptor beta chains follows, all from one sample in a study of OX40 agonist ivuxolimab in advanced cancers. Produced via immunoSEQ multiplex PCR; TCRdb's table is partial and in-frame only. The sample carries tens of thousands of clones, about four fifths recorded once. The sample was CD4+ or CD8+ T cells sorted from blood, taken in a trial of the OX40 agonist ivuxolimab. The receptors were gathered from an adult with an advanced solid tumor such as melanoma, head and neck, liver or kidney cancer. CDR3s include the opening cysteine and the closing phenylalanine or tryptophan. A D gene is named only where the DNA matches it firmly. Only part of the rows carry a size: once, few, many, or a class if the clone is expanded.

clone size	V gene	J gene	D gene	CDR3 DNA	CDR3 protein
.	TRBV28	TRBJ1-1	.	TGTGCCAGCAGTTTTCCCGCATTAAACACTGAAGCTTTCTTT	CASSFPALNTEAFF
.	TRBV9	TRBJ2-1	.	TGTGCCAGCAGCGTAGAATCTGGGTCGAGCTCCTACAATGAGCAGTTCTTC	CASSVESGSSSYNEQFF
.	TRBV6-5	TRBJ2-1	.	TGTGCCAGCAGCCCGGGGCGGGGAAGTGAGCAGTTCTTC	CASSPGRGSEQFF
.	TRBV10-2	TRBJ2-1	.	TGCGCCAGCAGACAGGATTACAATGAACAGTTCTTC	CASRQDYNEQFF
.	TRBV30	TRBJ2-1	.	TGTGCCTGCCCCCTGAGGGGACATGAGCAGTTCTTC	CACPLRGHEQFF
few	TRBV11-3	TRBJ2-5	.	TGTGCCAGCAGCTTAGATCTCGGGGAGACCCAGTACTTC	CASSLDLGETQYF
.	TRBV6-5	TRBJ2-1	TRBD2	TGTGCCAGCAGTCCCGGACTAGCCGCGAACAATGAGCAGTTCTTC	CASSPGLAANNEQFF
.	TRBV4-1	TRBJ2-3	.	TGCGCCAGCAGCCCAGTAATACGGAGCACAGATACGCAGTATTTT	CASSPVIRSTDTQYF
once	TRBV10-1	TRBJ2-2	.	TGCGCCAGCAGTAGGGCCGGAACTACCGGGGAGCTGTTTTTT	CASSRAGTTGELFF
.	TRBV6-1	TRBJ1-5	.	TGTGCCAGCACCTATGACACAGAGGGCAATCAGCCCCAGCATTTT	CASTYDTEGNQPQHF
.	TRBV7-8	TRBJ1-3	.	TGTGCCAGCAGCGCGGGGACAACTTTATCTGGAAACACCATATATTTT	CASSAGTTLSGNTIYF
.	TRBV5-1	TRBJ2-2	TRBD1	TGCGCCAGCAGCTTGGTGGCAGGGGGCTACACCGGGGAGCTGTTTTTT	CASSLVAGGYTGELFF
.	TRBV5-1	TRBJ1-3	.	TGCGCCAGCAGCTTGGAGGGGTTTGACTCTGGAAACACCATATATTTT	CASSLEGFDSGNTIYF
.	TRBV20-1	TRBJ1-1	.	TGCAGTGTACTCCCACTCGCTGAAGCTTTCTTT	CSVLPLAEAFF
.	TRBV6-1	TRBJ2-7	TRBD1	TGTGCCAGCAAAGAGACAGGGGCGGACGAGCAGTACTTC	CASKETGADEQYF
.	TRBV7-8	TRBJ2-7	.	TGTGCCAGCAGCTTGAGGGGCCCGAGCTCCTACGAGCAGTACTTC	CASSLRGPSSYEQYF
.	TRBV14	TRBJ1-2	.	TGTGCCAGCAGCCAAGCCCTATTGGGTGGCTACACCTTC	CASSQALLGGYTF
.	TRBV28	TRBJ2-2	.	TGTGCCAGCAGTTTGGGGTCGGCAGGGTCCGGGGAGCTGTTTTTT	CASSLGSAGSGELFF
.	TRBV2	TRBJ2-3	.	TGTGCCAGCGGAACCGTGTGGGCAGATACGCAGTATTTT	CASGTVWADTQYF
few	TRBV29-1	TRBJ1-4	.	TGCAGCGTGGGGACAAACGGTGAAAAACTGTTTTTT	CSVGTNGEKLFF
.	TRBV7-9	TRBJ2-7	.	TGTGCCAGCAGCTTCGAATACGAGCAGTACTTC	CASSFEYEQYF
.	TRBV11-2	TRBJ1-6	.	TGTGCCAGCAGCGGGGCAGTTCATTCACCCCTCCACTTT	CASSGAVHSPLHF
.	TRBV28	TRBJ2-1	.	TGTGCCAGCAGCGGCGGGTTAAGTGAGCAGTTCTTC	CASSGGLSEQFF
.	TRBV2	TRBJ2-1	.	TGTGCCAGCTGGGTTCGGGGTGGCCTCAGCTCCTACAATGAGCAGTTCTTC	CASWVRGGLSSYNEQFF
.	TRBV5-6	TRBJ2-1	.	TGTGCCAGCAGCTTGAACGGTGGGGATTATGAGCAGTTCTTC	CASSLNGGDYEQFF
.	TRBV7-6	TRBJ2-5	TRBD2	TGTGCCAGCAGCCTCGGGACTATTCTTCCGGAGACCCAGTACTTC	CASSLGTILPETQYF
.	TRBV4-1	TRBJ2-1	TRBD2	TGCGCCAGCAGCCAAGAAGCTAGCGGGAGAGGTAATGAGCAGTTCTTC	CASSQEASGRGNEQFF
.	TRBV15	TRBJ1-2	.	TGTGCCACCAGGGGGAGTAGCTATGGCTACACCTTC	CATRGSSYGYTF
.	TRBV7-9	TRBJ1-6	.	TGTGCCAGCAGCGCCCGGGACGTCCCTTCACCCCTCCACTTT	CASSARDVPSPLHF
.	TRBV21-1	TRBJ1-1	.	TGTGCCAGCTACCGCCCCCAGGGGGACACTGAAGCTTTCTTT	CASYRPQGDTEAFF
medium-sized	TRBV19	TRBJ2-7	.	TGTGCCAGTAGTCCCCCGAGGGGGGCGAGGGAGCAGTACTTC	CASSPPRGAREQYF
.	TRBV5-1	TRBJ2-1	.	TGCGCCAGCAGCCAGGATGGGGTGGTTGATGAGCAGTTCTTC	CASSQDGVVDEQFF
.	TRBV2	TRBJ1-4	.	TGTGCCAGCAGTGACGGGGGGCCCAATGAAAAACTGTTTTTT	CASSDGGPNEKLFF
.	TRBV5-1	TRBJ2-2	.	TGCGCCAGCAGCTTGGCGTCTTCGAACACCGGGGAGCTGTTTTTT	CASSLASSNTGELFF
.	TRBV6-5	TRBJ2-1	TRBD1	TGTGCCAGCAGTACGCGGACAGGGGGCAATGAGCAGTTCTTC	CASSTRTGGNEQFF
.	TRBV28	TRBJ1-2	.	TGTGCCAGCTTCTTGTCGGGGACTACCTATGGCTACACCTTC	CASFLSGTTYGYTF
.	TRBV9	TRBJ1-1	.	TGTGCCAGCAGCGTAGTGAAGGACAAAGCTTTCTTT	CASSVVKDKAFF
.	TRBV21-1	TRBJ2-3	.	TGTGCCAGCAGCAAGGGGGTTTGTAGCGGGATCTCAGATACGCAGTATTTT	CASSKGVCSGISDTQYF
.	TRBV4-1	TRBJ1-2	.	TGCGCCAGCAGCCAATTTGACGGATACTATGGCTACACCTTC	CASSQFDGYYGYTF
.	TRBV5-1	TRBJ2-2	.	TGCGCCAGCAGCTTCTACCCACCGACAGCCCTACAAACCGGGGAGCTGTTTTTT	CASSFYPPTALQTGELFF
.	TRBV29-1	TRBJ2-7	.	TGCAGCGTTGGCACCTACGCCTACGAGCAGTACTTC	CSVGTYAYEQYF
once	TRBV6-6	TRBJ1-5	.	TGTGCCAGCAGTTCCCAACCGGGCCGGGGAAATCAGCCCCAGCATTTT	CASSSQPGRGNQPQHF
.	TRBV5-4	TRBJ2-1	.	TGTGCCAGCAGGCAATTTTTCTCGGCCGGATACAATGAGCAGTTCTTC	CASRQFFSAGYNEQFF
.	TRBV28	TRBJ1-2	.	TGTGCCAGCATTCAAGGGGGAGGGTGGCATGGCTACACCTTC	CASIQGGGWHGYTF
.	TRBV7-8	TRBJ1-2	.	TGTGCCAGCAGCTTAGATATTACGGGGGTCTATGGGAGCTACACCTTC	CASSLDITGVYGSYTF
medium-sized	TRBV2	TRBJ1-5	.	TGTGCCAGCAGTGGAGACCAAACGCCCCAGCATTTT	CASSGDQTPQHF
.	TRBV5-1	TRBJ2-3	.	TGCGCCAGCAGCCCTCCTACTTCCACAGATACGCAGTATTTT	CASSPPTSTDTQYF
.	TRBV4-3	TRBJ1-2	.	TGCGCCAGCAGTCGAGACCTCTCGGGCGACTATGGCTACACCTTC	CASSRDLSGDYGYTF
.	TRBV14	TRBJ2-3	TRBD2	TGTGCCAGCTGTTTTTCAGCGGGGGAGTGCACAGATACGCAGTATTTT	CASCFSAGECTDTQYF
.	TRBV7-2	TRBJ1-1	.	TGTGCCAGCAGCTTAGTATGGGGTACCCGGGGGGCTGAAGCTTTCTTT	CASSLVWGTRGAEAFF
.	TRBV11-2	TRBJ2-6	TRBD1	TGTGCCAGCAGCGCCCAGGGGGCTGGGGCCAACGTCCTGACTTTC	CASSAQGAGANVLTF
.	TRBV11-2	TRBJ1-1	.	TGTGCCAGCAAAGTCGGCCTCAACACTGAAGCTTTCTTT	CASKVGLNTEAFF
.	TRBV4-1	TRBJ1-1	.	TGCGCCAGCAGCCTCAGGGAGGGAATGAACACTGAAGCTTTCTTT	CASSLREGMNTEAFF
.	TRBV15	TRBJ2-1	TRBD2	TGTGCCACCAGCAGGGGGCTCCCGGCTAGCGGCTCCTACAATGAGCAGTTCTTC	CATSRGLPASGSYNEQFF
.	TRBV28	TRBJ2-1	TRBD2	TGTGCCAGCAGATCCCAGACTAGCGGGAATAATGAGCAGTTCTTC	CASRSQTSGNNEQFF
.	TRBV7-3	TRBJ2-1	TRBD1	TGTGCCAGCAACTTCGTCCGGGACAGGGAACATGAGCAGTTCTTC	CASNFVRDREHEQFF
.	TRBV27	TRBJ2-1	.	TGTGCCAGCAGTTTAGAACTGAGCTCCTACAATGAGCAGTTCTTC	CASSLELSSYNEQFF